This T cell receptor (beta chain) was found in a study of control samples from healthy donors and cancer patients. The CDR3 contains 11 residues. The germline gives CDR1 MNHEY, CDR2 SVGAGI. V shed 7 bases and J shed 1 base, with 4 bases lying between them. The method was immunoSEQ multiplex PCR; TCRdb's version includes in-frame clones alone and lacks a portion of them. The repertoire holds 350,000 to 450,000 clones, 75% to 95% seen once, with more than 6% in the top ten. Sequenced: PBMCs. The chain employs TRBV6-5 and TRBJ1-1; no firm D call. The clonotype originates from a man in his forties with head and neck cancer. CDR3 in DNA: TGTGCCAGCACCCAGAACACTGAAGCTTTCTTT. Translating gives CASTQNTEAFF.